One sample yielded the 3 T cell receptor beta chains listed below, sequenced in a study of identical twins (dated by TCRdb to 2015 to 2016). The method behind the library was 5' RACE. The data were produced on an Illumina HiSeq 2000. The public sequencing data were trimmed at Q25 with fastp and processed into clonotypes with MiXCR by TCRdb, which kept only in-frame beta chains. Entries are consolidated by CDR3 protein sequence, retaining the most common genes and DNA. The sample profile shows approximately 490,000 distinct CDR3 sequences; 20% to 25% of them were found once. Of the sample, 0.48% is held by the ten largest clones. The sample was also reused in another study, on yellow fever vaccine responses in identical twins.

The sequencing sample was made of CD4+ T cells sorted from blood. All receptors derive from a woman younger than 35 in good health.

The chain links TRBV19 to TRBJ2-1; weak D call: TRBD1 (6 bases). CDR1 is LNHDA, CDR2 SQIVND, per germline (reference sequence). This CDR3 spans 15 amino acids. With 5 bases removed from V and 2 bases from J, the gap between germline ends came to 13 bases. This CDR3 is CASSGQYLPYNEQFF. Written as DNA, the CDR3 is TGTGCCAGTAGTGGACAGTACCTTCCCTACAATGAGCAGTTCTTC.

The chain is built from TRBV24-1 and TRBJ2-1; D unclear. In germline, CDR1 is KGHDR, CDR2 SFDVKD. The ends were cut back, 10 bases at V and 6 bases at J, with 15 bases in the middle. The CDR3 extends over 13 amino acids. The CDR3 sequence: CATSGPHTNEQFF. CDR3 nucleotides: TGTGCCACTTCCGGGCCCCACACCAATGAGCAGTTCTTC.

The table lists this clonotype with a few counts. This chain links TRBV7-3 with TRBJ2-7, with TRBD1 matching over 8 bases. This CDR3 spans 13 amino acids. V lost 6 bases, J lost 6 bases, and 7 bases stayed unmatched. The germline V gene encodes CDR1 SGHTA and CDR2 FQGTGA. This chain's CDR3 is CASSPGGSSEQYF. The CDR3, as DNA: TGTGCCAGCAGTCCAGGGGGCTCAAGCGAGCAGTACTTC.